Following are 29 T cell receptor beta chains from one sample sequenced in a study of naive and memory T cell subsets. An equimolar mix of two oligonucleotides served as the beta constant-region primer for TRBC1 and TRBC2. TCRdb re-called the UMI-ligation and nested PCR reads through MiXCR, storing one row per CDR3 protein. The sample comprises some 150,000 distinct CDR3 sequences, approximately 15% of which are singletons, and more than 0.13% rests with the top ten. The specimen was naive CD4+ T cells from blood. The receptors derive from a human donor in good health.

The chain joins TRBV30 to TRBJ2-5; D uncertain. CDR3 length: 12 residues. Germline V gene sequence: CDR1 GTSNPN, CDR2 SVGIG (reference sequence). The ends were cut back, 0 bases at V and 0 bases at J, with 2 bases in the middle. CDR3 region: CAWSVYQETQYF. The CDR3 bases are TGTGCCTGGAGTGTATACCAAGAGACCCAGTACTTC.

The chain uses TRBV20-1 and TRBJ1-3; 8 bases are a match to TRBD1. Per the germline V gene, CDR1 is DFQATT and CDR2 is SNEGSKA (reference sequence). There are 14 residues in the CDR3. V lost 5 bases, J lost 0 bases, and 3 bases stayed unmatched. The CDR3 bases are TGCAGTGCTGGGACAGGCGACTCTGGAAACACCATATATTTT. It codes for CSAGTGDSGNTIYF.

This clonotype was recorded a few times. V gene TRBV28 combines with J gene TRBJ1-1; no definite D call. The CDR3 length is 11 residues. Germline assignment: CDR1 MDHEN and CDR2 SYDVKM. With 7 bases removed from V and 1 base from J, the gap between germline ends came to 4 bases. Here the CDR3 DNA reads TGTGCCAGCACCAGGAACACTGAAGCTTTCTTT. Translation: CASTRNTEAFF.

This sequence joins TRBV5-1 and TRBJ2-1; tentative D call: TRBD2 (5 bases). The CDR3 spans 17 residues. Trimming stripped 4 bases from V and 2 bases from J, with 19 bases between. Per the germline V gene, CDR1 is SGHRS and CDR2 is YFSETQ. In DNA form, the CDR3 reads TGCGCCAGCAGCACCCCTGTGCTGCGGGTCACCTACAATGAGCAGTTCTTC. It is translated as CASSTPVLRVTYNEQFF.

This clonotype was seen only a few times. The CDR3 sequence is CASSQTDSSNQPQHF. DNA of the CDR3: TGCGCCAGCAGCCAAACGGACAGTAGCAATCAGCCCCAGCATTTT. The chain has TRBV4-1 and TRBJ1-5, with D perhaps matching TRBD1 (6 bases). The ends were cut back, 2 bases at V and 0 bases at J, with 8 bases in the middle. In germline, CDR1 is MGHRA, CDR2 YSYEKL. The CDR3 is made up of 15 amino acids.

This clonotype was detected a few times. The CDR3 DNA reads as TGTGCCAGCAGCCCTCAACAAATAGCGGGCATTCAGTACTTC. Protein: CASSPQQIAGIQYF. This rearrangement joins TRBV3-1 to TRBJ2-4, with 7 bases lining up with TRBD2. J gave up 9 bases and V 4 bases, and 9 bases lay outside the gene matches. Per germline, CDR1 LGHDT and CDR2 YNNKEL (reference sequence). This CDR3 has 14 amino acids.

The chain joins TRBV3-1 to TRBJ2-2; D is undetermined. The CDR3 runs 15 residues. The V end was cut by 0 bases, the J end by 9 bases, with 14 bases between. Germline-derived CDR1 and CDR2 are LGHDT and YNNKEL (reference sequence). The CDR3 loop is CASSQDRTRDRELFF. CDR3 sequence (DNA): TGTGCCAGCAGCCAAGATCGGACCAGAGACCGGGAGCTGTTTTTT.

This clonotype showed up just a few times. The chain uses TRBV12-3 or TRBV12-4 and TRBJ2-7, with TRBD2 identical over 10 bases. V dropped 6 bases and J dropped 7; count of bases not matched to a gene: 9. The CDR3 sequence is 14 residues long. CDR3 sequence reads: CASSPGLAKREQYF. CDR3 in DNA: TGTGCCAGCAGCCCGGGACTAGCGAAACGTGAGCAGTACTTC.

This clonotype was counted a few times. The chain carries TRBV14 and TRBJ2-3; perhaps TRBD2 as D (6 bases). In germline, CDR1 is SGHDN, CDR2 FVKESK. Trimming left V 3 bases short and J 2 bases short, with 9 bases between. This CDR3 comprises 14 residues. In nucleotides, the CDR3 is TGTGCCAGCAGCCAGCGGACTACCACAGATACGCAGTATTTT. Its protein is CASSQRTTTDTQYF.

The chain links TRBV6-6 to TRBJ1-3; D gene unclear. The CDR3 contains 16 residues. Trimming stripped 0 bases from V and 1 base from J, with 10 bases between. Germline CDR1 MNHNY, CDR2 SVGAGI (reference sequence). This CDR3 is CASSYSIFGSGNTIYF. In nucleotides, the CDR3 is TGTGCCAGCAGTTACTCGATTTTCGGGTCTGGAAACACCATATATTTT.

The chain uses TRBV3-1 and TRBJ2-5, with a possible D match to TRBD2 (6 bases). The CDR3 length is 15 residues. Germline CDR1 and CDR2: LGHDT and YNNKEL (reference sequence). Deletions cut 3 bases from V and 2 bases from J, with 13 bases between. CDR3 loop: CASSHHGTGQETQYF. As DNA, the CDR3 is TGTGCCAGCAGCCACCACGGGACTGGGCAAGAGACCCAGTACTTC.

This clonotype was counted between two and nine times. V and J are TRBV7-2 and TRBJ2-5; TRBD1 agrees at 7 bases. CDR3 length: 14 residues. Looked up from germline, CDR1 is SGHTA and CDR2 is FQGNSA. V lost 3 bases, J lost 4 bases, and 5 bases stayed unmatched. CDR3 region: CASSFETGRETQYF. As DNA, the CDR3 is TGTGCCAGCAGCTTCGAGACAGGGAGAGAGACCCAGTACTTC.

The CDR3 region is CASSPRGRSTSYNEQFF. CDR3 bases: TGCGCCAGCAGCCCGCGGGGGCGTTCAACCTCCTACAATGAGCAGTTCTTC. This rearrangement joins TRBV5-1 to TRBJ2-1; D may be TRBD2 (7 bases). Germline-derived CDR1 and CDR2 are SGHRS and YFSETQ. This CDR3 region has 17 residues. Between the trimmed V and J ends, which lost 4 bases and 0 bases, there was a span of 17 bases.

This clonotype was seen at least ten times. The chain employs TRBV12-3 or TRBV12-4 and TRBJ1-2, with a tentative D call TRBD1 (5 bases). The CDR3 loop spans 15 amino acids. The V end lost 5 bases, the J end lost 5 bases, and 18 bases lay between the germline ends. CDR3 sequence (DNA): TGTGCCAGCAGTCAAGACAGAGAGACCCATTATGGCTACACCTTC. Encoded protein: CASSQDRETHYGYTF.

This chain uses TRBV7-2 with TRBJ1-1; 10 nucleotides align to TRBD1. The J segment lost 0 bases and the V segment lost 0 bases, leaving 4 bases of the junction unmatched. Germline V lookup: CDR1 SGHTA, CDR2 FQGNSA. This CDR3 is 17 amino acids long. The CDR3 here is CASSLAGTGELNTEAFF. The CDR3 region has the DNA TGTGCCAGCAGCTTAGCCGGGACAGGGGAGCTGAACACTGAAGCTTTCTTT.

The chain employs TRBV7-2 and TRBJ2-3; 13 bases agree with TRBD2. CDR1 and CDR2 (germline): SGHTA, FQGNSA. The V segment lost 5 bases and the J segment 6 bases; nucleotides outside the gene matches: 11. This CDR3 has 17 amino acids. In DNA form, the CDR3 reads TGTGCCAGCAGCCAGTCCCGGACTAGCGGGAGTACGGATACGCAGTATTTT. Residues: CASSQSRTSGSTDTQYF.

The CDR3 coding sequence is TGTGCCAGCAGCGTCCGGGACATCGGACGAAATTCACCCCTCCACTTT. Translated: CASSVRDIGRNSPLHF. The V gene is TRBV9, the J gene TRBJ1-6; maybe TRBD1 (6 bases). The V and J ends lost 2 bases and 7 bases respectively, with 16 bases between them. The CDR3 covers 16 residues. Germline-derived CDR1 and CDR2 are SGDLS and YYNGEE.

This clonotype has just a few counts. The rearrangement links TRBV7-2 to TRBJ2-1; D is ambiguous. V was pared by 1 base and J by 7 bases, with 8 bases between. Germline V lookup: CDR1 SGHTA, CDR2 FQGNSA. The CDR3 totals 13 residues. The CDR3 DNA follows: TGTGCCAGCAGCTTAGTCATGCGGAATGAGCAGTTCTTC. Encoded protein: CASSLVMRNEQFF.

This rearrangement joins TRBV18 to TRBJ2-6; D not certain. This CDR3 contains 15 residues. The germline V gene has CDR1 KGHSH and CDR2 LQKENI. Trimming took 3 bases from V and 2 from J, leaving 8 bases between them. The CDR3 bases are TGTGCCAGCTCACCGGTGAGCACTGGGGCCAACGTCCTGACTTTC. This translates into CASSPVSTGANVLTF.

The chain recombines TRBV11-2 with TRBJ2-4; TRBD2 agrees at 13 bases. This CDR3 is built from 16 residues. Germline trimming cut 5 bases from V and 6 bases from J; bases unmatched to any gene: 7. Germline CDR1 SGHAT, CDR2 FQNNGV. The CDR3 DNA reads as TGTGCCAGCAGCCCAACTAGCGGGAGGGCCGTAAACATTCAGTACTTC. Translation: CASSPTSGRAVNIQYF.

V usage is TRBV7-9 and J usage is TRBJ2-1; 9 bases fit TRBD1. With 9 bases clipped from V and 8 bases from J, the junction kept 8 bases outside the gene matches. Germline V gene sequence: CDR1 SEHNR, CDR2 FQNEAQ (reference sequence). The CDR3 spans 13 residues. The CDR3 region has the DNA TGTGCCAGTTCCCACAGGGGGCAGGATGAGCAGTTCTTC. Translated, it gives CASSHRGQDEQFF.

This clonotype was found a few times. The chain combines TRBV24-1 with TRBJ2-1, with 8 bases aligning to TRBD1. Losses at the gene ends were 9 bases for V and 14 bases for J; bases not matched to a gene: 8. The V gene's germline CDR1 is KGHDR and CDR2 SFDVKD. The CDR3 is 11 residues long. CDR3 DNA sequence: TGTGCCACCGAGGACAGGGTCTTCAAGTTCTTC. Translation: CATEDRVFKFF.

This clonotype was detected a few times. The chain combines TRBV5-8 with TRBJ2-7, with D possibly TRBD1 on 6 matching bases. This CDR3 region has 14 residues. Germline CDR1 reads SGHTS; CDR2 reads YDEGEE. V dropped 4 bases and J dropped 10 bases, with 21 bases sitting between them. The CDR3 here is CASSLPGHPYGQYF. The CDR3 DNA is TGTGCCAGCAGCCTCCCGGGACACCCTTACGGACAGTACTTC.

This clonotype occurred many times. V usage is TRBV20-1 and J usage is TRBJ2-2; 7 bases are shared with TRBD1. V dropped 1 base and J dropped 5; count of bases not matched to a gene: 4. Per germline, CDR1 DFQATT and CDR2 SNEGSKA (reference sequence). The CDR3 sequence is 14 residues long. In nucleotides, the CDR3 is TGCAGTGCTAGAGCCCGGACAGGAACCGGGGAGCTGTTTTTT. This codes for CSARARTGTGELFF.

V and J are TRBV12-3 or TRBV12-4 and TRBJ1-2, with D unresolved. V lost 8 bases to trimming and J lost 6 bases, with 16 bases between them. The CDR3 loop spans 13 amino acids. The CDR3 is CASGTPGWHGYTF. The CDR3 nucleotides read TGTGCCAGCGGAACACCGGGGTGGCATGGCTACACCTTC.

This clonotype has just a few counts. One junction end disagrees with the germline gene, perhaps due to a read error. The chain couples TRBV20-1 to TRBJ1-1; 11 positions agree with TRBD1. The CDR3 runs to 13 residues. Per germline, CDR1 DFQATT and CDR2 SNEGSKA (reference sequence). The CDR3 is CSARAGQGAEAFF. For the CDR3, the DNA is TGCAGTGCTAGAGCCGGACAGGGGGCTGAGGCTTTCTTT.

This clonotype was seen a handful of times. The rearrangement uses TRBV19 and TRBJ1-3; 10 nucleotides line up with TRBD1. This CDR3 contains 15 residues. Germline V gives CDR1 LNHDA, CDR2 SQIVND (reference sequence). Trimming cost V 5 bases and J 2 bases; bases outside gene matches: 3. The CDR3 sequence is CASSPGQGAGNTIYF. The CDR3 coding sequence is TGTGCCAGTAGTCCCGGACAGGGGGCTGGAAACACCATATATTTT.

The table lists this clonotype with many counts. The J gene is TRBJ2-7, the V gene TRBV20-1; D gene unclear. This CDR3 contains 16 residues. The V end lost 5 bases, the J end lost 4 bases, and 24 bases lay between the germline ends. The V gene's germline CDR1 is DFQATT and CDR2 SNEGSKA (reference sequence). The CDR3 coding sequence is TGCAGTGCTCAAATGGAGCGCATATGGGCCCCATACGAGCAGTACTTC. Translating gives CSAQMERIWAPYEQYF.

V gene TRBV7-2 combines with J gene TRBJ1-4; 9 nucleotides line up with TRBD1. The germline V gene encodes CDR1 SGHTA and CDR2 FQGNSA. The trim removed 1 base at V and 11 bases at J, leaving 8 bases unmatched. CDR3 length: 15 residues. CDR3 loop: CASSLEGQGRPKLFF. The CDR3 region has the DNA TGTGCCAGCAGCTTAGAGGGACAGGGCCGCCCCAAACTGTTTTTT. The full variable domain, its missing parts supplied by reference TRBV7-2 and TRBJ1-4, is GAGVSQSPSNKVTEKGKDVELRCDPISGHTALYWYRQSLGQGLEFLIYFQGNSAPDKSGLPSDRFSAERTGGSVSTLTIQRTQQEDSAVYLCASSLEGQGRPKLFFGSGTQLSVL.